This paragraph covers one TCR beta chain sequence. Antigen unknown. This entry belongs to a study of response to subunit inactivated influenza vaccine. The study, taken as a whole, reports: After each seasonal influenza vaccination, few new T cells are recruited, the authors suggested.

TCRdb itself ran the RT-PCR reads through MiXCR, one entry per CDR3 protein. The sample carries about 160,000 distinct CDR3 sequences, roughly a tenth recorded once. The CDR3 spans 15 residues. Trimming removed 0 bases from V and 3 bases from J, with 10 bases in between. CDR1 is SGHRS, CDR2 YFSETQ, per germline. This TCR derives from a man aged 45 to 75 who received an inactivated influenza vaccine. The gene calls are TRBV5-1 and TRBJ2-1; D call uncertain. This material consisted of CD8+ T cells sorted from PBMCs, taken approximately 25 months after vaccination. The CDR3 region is CASSLAIPNYNEQFF. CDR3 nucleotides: TGCGCCAGCAGCTTGGCCATACCCAACTACAATGAGCAGTTCTTC.